Following are 16 T cell receptor beta chains from one sample sequenced in a study of technical replicates of blood from several donors. Sequenced by immunoSEQ multiplex PCR; TCRdb stores in-frame clones only, minus some. The repertoire has 65,000 to 90,000 clones, around 94% of them found once; the top ten carry 0.39%. Material for sequencing was T cells isolated from PBMCs. The source of these receptors is a human donor in good health.

The table lists this clone with a few counts. The chain has TRBV5-6 and TRBJ1-5, with unresolved D. The CDR3 consists of 12 residues. The V end was cut by 0 bases, the J end by 7 bases, with 5 bases between. CDR1 is SGHDT and CDR2 is YYEEEE in the germline V gene. This chain's CDR3 is CASSLVGQPQHF. The CDR3 region has the DNA TGTGCCAGCAGCTTGGTGGGCCAGCCCCAGCATTTT.

This chain uses TRBV7-3 with TRBJ2-1, with 7 nucleotides matching TRBD2. Germline-derived CDR1 and CDR2 are SGHTA and FQGTGA. This CDR3 has 17 residues. After removal of 1 base from V and 0 bases from J, the junction contained 6 bases not matched to a gene. The CDR3 bases are TGTGCCAGCAGCTTAATTGCGGGACTAAGCTCCTACAATGAGCAGTTCTTC. Translating it yields CASSLIAGLSSYNEQFF.

The rearrangement joins TRBV6-1 to TRBJ1-5; 7 bases are a match to TRBD1. There are 15 residues in the CDR3. Germline values: CDR1 MNHNS, CDR2 SASEGT. Trimming at V came to 6 bases and at J to 4 bases, leaving 9 bases not matched to a gene. In nucleotides, the CDR3 is TGTGCCAGCAGCCCCGAGACAGGGATAAATCAGCCCCAGCATTTT. It codes for CASSPETGINQPQHF.

The rearrangement links TRBV5-1 to TRBJ2-1, with no clear D. The CDR3 is 15 residues long. V lost 0 bases to trimming and J lost 0 bases, with 7 bases between them. CDR1 and CDR2 (germline): SGHRS, YFSETQ. CDR3 sequence (DNA): TGCGCCAGCAGCTTGGGTAGCAGCTCCTACAATGAGCAGTTCTTC. Its translation is CASSLGSSSYNEQFF.

This sequence joins TRBV4-2 and TRBJ2-3; the match to TRBD2 covers 9 bases. The V segment lost 2 bases and the J segment 0 bases; nucleotides outside the gene matches: 3. The germline CDR1 and CDR2 sequences are LGHNA and YNFKEQ. This CDR3 region has 16 residues. The DNA for the CDR3 is TGTGCCAGCAGCCAATTAGCGGGAGCCAGCACAGATACGCAGTATTTT. This translates into CASSQLAGASTDTQYF.

The J gene is TRBJ2-7, the V gene TRBV5-1; 7 bases align to TRBD2. CDR3 length: 14 residues. Germline CDR1 reads SGHRS; CDR2 reads YFSETQ. V lost 4 bases, J lost 2 bases, and 6 bases stayed unmatched. DNA for the CDR3: TGCGCCAGCAGCGTTACTAGCGCTACCTACGAGCAGTACTTC. Translation gives CASSVTSATYEQYF.

J is TRBJ1-5 and V is TRBV2; possibly TRBD1 for D (5 bases). The germline V and J ends were trimmed by 11 bases and 0 bases, with 17 bases remaining between them. CDR1 and CDR2 from the germline V gene are SNHLY and FYNNEI. The CDR3 is 15 residues long. The CDR3 nucleotides read TGTGCCGTGGATGACGACAGTCCTAGCAATCAGCCCCAGCATTTT. Amino acids: CAVDDDSPSNQPQHF.

The rearrangement joins TRBV7-8 to TRBJ2-7; 8 nucleotides agree with TRBD1. The CDR3 is 14 amino acids. From germline, CDR1 is SGHVS and CDR2 FQNEAQ. Trimming cost V 5 bases and J 3 bases; bases outside gene matches: 6. For the CDR3, the DNA is TGTGCCAGCAGCCCCCGGGACAGGTACTACGAGCAGTACTTC. It is translated as CASSPRDRYYEQYF. The full variable domain, in which reference TRBV7-8 and TRBJ2-7 provide the parts outside the CDR3, is GAGVSQSPRYKVAKRGQDVALRCDPISGHVSLFWYQQALGQGPEFLTYFQNEAQLDKSGLPSDRFFAERPEGSVSTLKIQRTQQEDSAVYLCASSPRDRYYEQYFGPGTRLTVT.

This chain joins TRBV4-2 and TRBJ2-1; unclear D gene. Germline CDR1 reads LGHNA; CDR2 reads YNFKEQ. Trimming took 0 bases from V and 3 from J, leaving 6 bases between them. This CDR3 spans 14 amino acids. Here the CDR3 reads CASSQESNYNEQFF. Here the CDR3 DNA reads TGTGCCAGCAGCCAAGAGTCTAACTACAATGAGCAGTTCTTC.

The chain recombines TRBV10-3 with TRBJ2-5; TRBD1 might be the D (6 bases). Germline lookup yields CDR1 ENHRY and CDR2 SYGVKD. V dropped 6 bases and J dropped 1 base, with 18 bases sitting between them. This CDR3 has 16 residues. CDR3 coding DNA: TGTGCCATCAGCGGTCAACAGGGTTCTCCCCAAGAGACCCAGTACTTC. It encodes CAISGQQGSPQETQYF.

This chain connects TRBV6-6 to TRBJ2-3; the D gene is possibly TRBD2 (5 bases). Germline V lookup: CDR1 MNHNY, CDR2 SVGAGI (reference sequence). This CDR3 contains 13 residues. Trimming took off 3 bases at V and 4 bases at J, with 8 bases between the two ends. CDR3 region: CASSYSGADTQYF. In DNA form, the CDR3 reads TGTGCCAGCAGTTATTCCGGGGCAGATACGCAGTATTTT.

This sequence joins TRBV10-2 and TRBJ2-2; no firm D call. The germline gives CDR1 WSHSY, CDR2 SAAADI. CDR3 length equals 14 residues. The V gene lost 3 bases and the J gene lost 3 bases, with 8 bases spanning the gap. CDR3 coding DNA: TGCGCCAGCAGTGAAGTAATAGACACCGGGGAGCTGTTTTTT. Protein product: CASSEVIDTGELFF.

CDR3 sequence (DNA): TGTGCCAGCAGCCTTAGTGGCGGAGCAGCTTTCTTT. Translating it yields CASSLSGGAAFF. The J gene is TRBJ1-1, the V gene TRBV7-9; D remains ambiguous. The CDR3 runs to 12 residues. CDR1 and CDR2 (germline): SEHNR, FQNEAQ (reference sequence). The V end was cut by 5 bases, the J end by 10 bases, with 14 bases between.

The chain recombines TRBV6-1 with TRBJ2-7; no firm D call. Germline V gene sequence: CDR1 MNHNS, CDR2 SASEGT. The V gene lost 2 bases and the J gene lost 2 bases, with 10 bases spanning the gap. This CDR3 has 14 amino acids. In nucleotides, the CDR3 is TGTGCCAGCAGTGAATCCATCGGTACCTACGAGCAGTACTTC. Amino acid sequence: CASSESIGTYEQYF.

The chain employs TRBV7-6 and TRBJ2-1, with a weak D call TRBD2 (6 bases). Germline-derived CDR1 and CDR2 are SGHVS and FNYEAQ. Trimming cost V 1 base and J 6 bases, with 13 bases left between them. This CDR3 has 15 residues. The CDR3 nucleotides are TGTGCCAGCAGCTTAGAAGGGTTTAGCGGCAATGAGCAGTTCTTC. This gives the protein CASSLEGFSGNEQFF.

As concerns this clone: Other nucleotide sequences in the sample specify the same CDR3. The CDR3 nucleotides are TGTGCCAGCAGCGTAGCGGGAGGGGGTGATACGCAGTATTTT. It yields the protein CASSVAGGGDTQYF. This chain connects TRBV9 to TRBJ2-3, with TRBD2 matching 8 bases. The CDR3 contains 14 residues. CDR1 SGDLS and CDR2 YYNGEE come from the germline V gene. The V segment lost 0 bases and the J segment 6 bases; nucleotides outside the gene matches: 3. The complete variable domain, with remaining parts taken from reference TRBV9 and TRBJ2-3, reads DSGVTQTPKHLITATGQRVTLRCSPRSGDLSVYWYQQSLDQGLQFLIQYYNGEERAKGNILERFSAQQFPDLHSELNLSSLELGDSALYFCASSVAGGGDTQYFGPGTRLTVL.